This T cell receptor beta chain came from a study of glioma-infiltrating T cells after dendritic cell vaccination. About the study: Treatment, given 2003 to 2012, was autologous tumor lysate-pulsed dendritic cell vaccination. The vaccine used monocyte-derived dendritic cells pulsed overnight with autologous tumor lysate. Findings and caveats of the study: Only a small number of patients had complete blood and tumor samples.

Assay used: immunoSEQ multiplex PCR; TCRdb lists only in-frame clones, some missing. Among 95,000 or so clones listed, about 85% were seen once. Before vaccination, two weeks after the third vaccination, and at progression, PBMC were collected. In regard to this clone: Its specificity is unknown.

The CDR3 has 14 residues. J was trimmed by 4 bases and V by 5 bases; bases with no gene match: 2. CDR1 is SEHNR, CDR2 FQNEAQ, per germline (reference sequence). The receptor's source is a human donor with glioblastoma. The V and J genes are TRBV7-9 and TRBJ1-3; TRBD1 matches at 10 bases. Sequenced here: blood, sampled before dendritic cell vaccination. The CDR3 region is CASSRDRGGNTIYF. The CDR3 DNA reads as TGTGCCAGCAGCCGGGACAGGGGCGGAAACACCATATATTTT. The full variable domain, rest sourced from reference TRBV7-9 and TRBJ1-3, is DTGVSQNPRHKITKRGQNVTFRCDPISEHNRLYWYRQTLGQGPEFLTYFQNEAQLEKSRLLSDRFSAERPKGSFSTLEIQRTEQGDSAMYLCASSRDRGGNTIYFGEGSWLTVV.